Reported below is one T cell receptor (beta chain). Its antigen is not known. This entry comes from a study of molecular identifiers for immune sequencing clone quantification. Losses at the gene ends were 3 bases for V and 5 bases for J; bases not matched to a gene: 7. The CDR3 sequence is 15 residues long. The V gene's germline CDR1 is SEHNR and CDR2 FQNEAQ (reference sequence). Study results and limitations: The study found clones above 20 RNA copies held over 97% of effector molecules and under 1% in naive cells.

Methods described previously, with TCR primers listed, were used for bulk TCR libraries. TCRdb redid the calling of the PCR reads with MiXCR, one entry per CDR3 protein. The repertoire has under 600,000 distinct CDR3 sequences, roughly 25% of them found once; the top ten carry around 0.78%. The chain is built from TRBV7-9 and TRBJ2-1; 7 positions match TRBD2. This TCR was recovered from a human donor in good health. Some libraries in this study had Jurkat cell RNA spiked in. Sequencing input: naive CD8+ T cells from blood, with Jurkat cell RNA spiked in. Indicated subset: FACS-sorted CD8+CD4-CCR7+CD45RA+ naive T cells. This CDR3 is CASSFPIGTNNEQFF. The CDR3 coding sequence is TGTGCCAGCAGCTTCCCTATAGGGACTAACAATGAGCAGTTCTTC.